Listed below are T cell receptor beta chains from one sample, sequenced in a study of cytomegalovirus exposure and HLA in healthy donors. Profiling relied on immunoSEQ multiplex PCR, and the TCRdb table lists in-frame clones only, not all of them. The sample gives 150,000 to 200,000 clones, around 84% of which show up once; approximately 3% is in the top ten. Sequencing input: PBMCs. These receptors were taken from a woman aged 40 to 49 in good health and CMV-seronegative. CDR3s include the opening cysteine and the closing phenylalanine or tryptophan. The order of the fields is J gene, clone size, V gene, D gene, CDR3 DNA, CDR3 protein. The D gene is left open where the match is weak. Clone size is shown for a subset of rows, as once, few, many or a class of expanded clone.

TRBJ1-3,few,TRBV27,TRBD1,TGTGCCAGCAGTGCCTGGGACAGCCGCTCTGGAAACACCATATATTTT,CASSAWDSRSGNTIYF
TRBJ2-2,-,TRBV5-1,-,TGCGCCAGCAGCTTCTACAGGGAGAACACCGGGGAGCTGTTTTTT,CASSFYRENTGELFF
TRBJ1-1,-,TRBV4-2,-,TGTGCCAGCAGCCAAGAACCCTCCAGGGCGTCTGAAGCTTTCTTT,CASSQEPSRASEAFF
TRBJ2-2,-,TRBV5-1,TRBD2,TGCGCCAGCAGCCCCGGACTAGCGGGGGACGGCGGGGAGCTGTTTTTT,CASSPGLAGDGGELFF
TRBJ1-2,-,TRBV28,-,TGTGCCAGCAGTTTGCACAGCTATGGCTACACCTTC,CASSLHSYGYTF
TRBJ1-2,-,TRBV7-9,TRBD1,TGTGCCAGCAGCTTATCAGGGGGCGCGGGTGGCTACACCTTC,CASSLSGGAGGYTF
TRBJ2-7,-,TRBV9,TRBD2,TGTGCCAGCAGCGTATTGCCCAGCGGGGCCCCCCACGAGCAGTACTTC,CASSVLPSGAPHEQYF
TRBJ2-3,-,TRBV7-9,-,TGTGCCAGCAGCTTATCTCTAGCGACCACAGATACGCAGTATTTT,CASSLSLATTDTQYF
TRBJ2-2,-,TRBV6-5,TRBD1,TGTGCCAGCAGTTACTCGGGGCGAGGGGGCGGCGGGGAGCTGTTTTTT,CASSYSGRGGGGELFF
TRBJ2-3,once,TRBV6-1,-,TGTGCCAGCAGCTCCCGACAGGACAGCACAGATACGCAGTATTTT,CASSSRQDSTDTQYF
TRBJ1-2,once,TRBV27,-,TGTGCCAGCAGTTTAACTCTTAACTATGGCTACACCTTC,CASSLTLNYGYTF
TRBJ2-5,-,TRBV5-1,TRBD2,TGCGCCAGCAGCTTGCGGGGGGGCGTTGGAGAGACCCAGTACTTC,CASSLRGGVGETQYF
TRBJ2-1,-,TRBV19,TRBD2,TGTGCCAGTAGTATTACTAGCGGGGTCTCCTACAATGAGCAGTTCTTC,CASSITSGVSYNEQFF
TRBJ2-7,-,TRBV6-1,-,TGTGCCAGCAGTGACGCCGGGACAACCAGCAGCTACGAGCAGTACTTC,CASSDAGTTSSYEQYF
TRBJ1-1,once,TRBV19,-,TGTGCCAGTAGTATCGGGAACACTGAAGCTTTCTTT,CASSIGNTEAFF
TRBJ1-1,-,TRBV29-1,-,TGCAGCGTCCGAGAGGCATCCCACGGCTCTGAAGCTTTCTTT,CSVREASHGSEAFF
TRBJ2-7,-,TRBV6-5,-,TGTGCCAGCAGACACCTGTGGGAGCAGTACTTC,CASRHLWEQYF
TRBJ2-3,-,TRBV19,-,TGTGCCAGTAAGAGGGATCGAACAGATACGCAGTATTTT,CASKRDRTDTQYF
TRBJ2-3,-,TRBV7-6,-,TGTGCCAGCAGCTTAGAAGGTGACTTCTACACAGATACGCAGTATTTT,CASSLEGDFYTDTQYF
TRBJ1-1,-,TRBV19,TRBD1,TGTGCCAGTAGAGCCCTACAGGGGGATACTGAAGCTTTCTTT,CASRALQGDTEAFF
TRBJ1-5,few,TRBV28,-,TGTGCCAGCTTCTCCGGGGGTGGGAGCAATCAGCCCCAGCATTTT,CASFSGGGSNQPQHF
TRBJ2-4,-,TRBV6-4,-,TGTGCCAGCAGCCTTAGCTTGGAAGCCAAAAACATTCAGTACTTC,CASSLSLEAKNIQYF
TRBJ1-2,once,TRBV27,-,TGTGCCAGCAGGCGAACCTCAGGGGACGGCTACACCTTC,CASRRTSGDGYTF
TRBJ1-3,-,TRBV2,TRBD1,TGTGCCAGCAGCGCCGGTGGCAGGGGGCTCACTGCTGGAAACACCATATATTTT,CASSAGGRGLTAGNTIYF
TRBJ1-1,few,TRBV6-5,TRBD1,TGTGCCAGCAGGCGTACAGGGGTGGGTGAAGCTTTCTTT,CASRRTGVGEAFF
TRBJ2-3,-,TRBV5-1,TRBD2,TGCGCCAGCAGCTATTCCCTCCCTGAGCGGGGGGGCCGTACGCAGTATTTT,CASSYSLPERGGRTQYF
TRBJ1-1,-,TRBV27,-,TGTGCCAGCAGTTTGGTGGGCGGGGAGAACACTGAAGCTTTCTTT,CASSLVGGENTEAFF
TRBJ2-2,-,TRBV28,-,TGTGCCAGCAGGGGGGGAGGGAACACCGGGGAGCTGTTTTTT,CASRGGGNTGELFF
TRBJ1-2,-,TRBV19,TRBD1,TGTGCCAGTAGTATAGCCCGAACCCGACAGGGATATGGCTACACCTTC,CASSIARTRQGYGYTF
TRBJ1-1,few,TRBV10-3,TRBD1,TGTGCCATCACCGCCGGACAGGGGGCGGGGACTGAAGCTTTCTTT,CAITAGQGAGTEAFF
TRBJ2-5,-,TRBV7-6,TRBD2,TGTGCCAGCAGCTTATTCGGGGGGGTGGTAGAGACCCAGTACTTC,CASSLFGGVVETQYF
TRBJ1-5,-,TRBV11-2,-,TGTGCCAGCAGCTTAACCGCAGTGGAGCCCCAGCATTTT,CASSLTAVEPQHF
TRBJ1-1,-,TRBV5-1,-,TGCGCCAGCAGGGAGGGGCAGAATGAAGCTTTCTTT,CASREGQNEAFF